The next 18 T cell receptor beta chains were all read from a single sample in a study of blood T cell repertoires in COVID-19. Libraries were prepared by immunoSEQ multiplex PCR; TCRdb keeps only in-frame clonotypes and omits some of them. The table lists around 220,000 clones, roughly 90% of them singletons, with about 2.1% in the top ten. The material sequenced was peripheral blood. These TCRs come from a woman in her 40s who had recovered from COVID-19.

This CDR3 is CASSDQKGGHVNSPLHF. In DNA form, the CDR3 reads TGTGCCAGCAGTGATCAAAAAGGGGGACATGTGAATTCACCCCTCCACTTT. This chain links TRBV25-1 with TRBJ1-6; D possibly corresponds to TRBD1 (6 bases). The CDR3 covers 17 residues. The V end was cut by 3 bases, the J end by 7 bases, with 19 bases between. Germline values: CDR1 MGHDK, CDR2 SYGVNS. Full variable domain (outside the CDR3, taken from reference TRBV25-1 and TRBJ1-6): EADIYQTPRYLVIGTGKKITLECSQTMGHDKMYWYQQDPGMELHLIHYSYGVNSTEKGDLSSESTVSRIRTEHFPLTLESARPSHTSQYLCASSDQKGGHVNSPLHFGNGTRLTVT.

The V gene is TRBV5-1, the J gene TRBJ2-7; no clear D gene. The CDR3 is 12 residues long. The V gene lost 3 bases and the J gene lost 2 bases, with 6 bases spanning the gap. The germline V gene has CDR1 SGHRS and CDR2 YFSETQ. Here the CDR3 DNA reads TGCGCCAGCAGCTCCCAAACCTACGAGCAGTACTTC. The encoded protein is CASSSQTYEQYF.

This sequence joins TRBV6-6 and TRBJ2-7; 7 nucleotides align to TRBD1. J gave up 3 bases and V 2 bases, and 1 base lay outside the gene matches. Germline V CDR1 and CDR2: MNHNY, SVGAGI (reference sequence). The CDR3 spans 13 residues. The CDR3, as DNA: TGTGCCAGCAGTTACAACAGGGGCTACGAGCAGTACTTC. Its protein is CASSYNRGYEQYF.

The chain combines TRBV7-3 with TRBJ2-7; a weak D match, TRBD2 (5 bases). The V gene's germline CDR1 is SGHTA and CDR2 FQGTGA. The CDR3 runs to 14 residues. The germline V and J ends were trimmed by 5 bases and 4 bases, with 15 bases remaining between them. CDR3 loop: CASSPVGGGYEQYF. CDR3 DNA sequence: TGTGCCAGCAGCCCTGTTGGAGGAGGATACGAGCAGTACTTC.

The chain recombines TRBV3-1 (or the pseudogene TRBV3-2) with TRBJ2-1; a possible D gene is TRBD2 (5 bases). V lost 1 base to trimming and J lost 6 bases, with 13 bases between them. The CDR3 is made up of 15 amino acids. Germline V gene lookup returns CDR1 LGHDT and CDR2 YNNKEL (reference sequence). Here the CDR3 reads CASSQGSGPRNEQFF. Written as DNA, the CDR3 is TGTGCCAGCAGCCAAGGAAGCGGACCCCGCAATGAGCAGTTCTTC.

The chain carries TRBV25-1 and TRBJ2-7; 9 bases line up with TRBD2. Per germline, CDR1 MGHDK and CDR2 SYGVNS. V shed 3 bases, J shed 5 bases, and the junction held 11 bases outside the gene matches. This CDR3 contains 16 residues. In nucleotides, the CDR3 is TGTGCCAGCAGTGATGGTGGTGCGGGGGGGCCGAACGAGCAGTACTTC. Its translation is CASSDGGAGGPNEQYF.

This chain uses TRBV19 with TRBJ2-3; 9 bases line up with TRBD2. CDR1 LNHDA and CDR2 SQIVND come from the germline V gene (reference sequence). Losses at the gene ends were 5 bases for V and 4 bases for J; bases not matched to a gene: 13. The CDR3 covers 17 residues. The CDR3 here is CASSPQKIAGVPDTQYF. CDR3 in DNA: TGTGCCAGTAGTCCCCAGAAGATAGCGGGAGTCCCAGATACGCAGTATTTT.

This clone was observed once. This sequence joins TRBV15 and TRBJ1-3, with TRBD1 matching over 8 bases. Trimming at V came to 0 bases and at J to 0 bases, leaving 7 bases not matched to a gene. The CDR3 consists of 18 residues. Germline CDR1 and CDR2: LNHNV and YYDKDF (reference sequence). The CDR3 protein is CATSRDPSGQGSGNTIYF. CDR3 nucleotide sequence: TGTGCCACCAGCAGAGATCCTTCCGGACAGGGCTCTGGAAACACCATATATTTT.

The chain is built from TRBV14 and TRBJ2-1; 9 bases are a match to TRBD2. Looked up from germline, CDR1 is SGHDN and CDR2 is FVKESK. V lost 4 bases and J lost 5; bases outside the gene matches: 3. The CDR3 sequence is 14 residues long. CDR3 DNA sequence: TGTGCCAGCAGCCGAAGACTAGCGGACAATGAGCAGTTCTTC. Encoded protein: CASSRRLADNEQFF.

The chain links TRBV5-1 to TRBJ2-1, with TRBD2 matching over 11 bases. The CDR3 loop spans 17 amino acids. Germline V lookup: CDR1 SGHRS, CDR2 YFSETQ. The J segment lost 4 bases and the V segment lost 3 bases, leaving 9 bases of the junction unmatched. The CDR3 sequence: CASSSYPGLAGYNEQFF. The CDR3 coding sequence is TGCGCCAGCAGCTCGTACCCAGGACTAGCGGGTTACAATGAGCAGTTCTTC.

The chain links TRBV11-3 to TRBJ1-1, with D perhaps matching TRBD1 (6 bases). This CDR3 is 17 amino acids long. V was pared by 1 base and J by 6 bases, with 21 bases between. The V gene's germline CDR1 is SGHNT and CDR2 YENEEA. For the CDR3, the DNA is TGTGCCAGCAGCTTAGGGTGGGGGGGCCTTGGAAGCGCTGAAGCTTTCTTT. It encodes CASSLGWGGLGSAEAFF.

This clone was seen just once. The gene calls are TRBV7-2 and TRBJ1-6; 7 bases align to TRBD1. The CDR3 has 15 amino acids. After removal of 0 bases from V and 7 bases from J, the junction contained 3 bases not matched to a gene. The germline gives CDR1 SGHTA, CDR2 FQGNSA. This CDR3 is CASSLASGGNSPLHF. CDR3 in DNA: TGTGCCAGCAGCTTAGCATCAGGGGGAAATTCACCCCTCCACTTT.

This rearrangement joins TRBV19 to TRBJ2-7; D is ambiguous. This CDR3 contains 14 residues. Germline CDR1 is LNHDA and CDR2 is SQIVND (reference sequence). Between the trimmed V and J ends, which lost 5 bases and 0 bases, there was a span of 11 bases. The CDR3 loop reads CASSLRVGSYEQYF. CDR3 sequence (DNA): TGTGCCAGTAGTCTCCGGGTCGGCTCCTACGAGCAGTACTTC. The whole variable domain, remainder taken from reference TRBV19 and TRBJ2-7, is DGGITQSPKYLFRKEGQNVTLSCEQNLNHDAMYWYRQDPGQGLRLIYYSQIVNDFQKGDIAEGYSVSREKKESFPLTVTSAQKNPTAFYLCASSLRVGSYEQYFGPGTRLTVT.

This sequence joins TRBV19 and TRBJ1-3; D ambiguous. CDR1 LNHDA and CDR2 SQIVND come from the germline V gene (reference sequence). V dropped 7 bases and J dropped 0 bases, with 4 bases sitting between them. This CDR3 contains 12 residues. The DNA for the CDR3 is TGTGCCAGTACCTACTCTGGAAACACCATATATTTT. It codes for CASTYSGNTIYF.

This clone was detected only once. This sequence joins TRBV29-1 and TRBJ2-1; 7 bases align to TRBD2. The CDR3 loop spans 13 amino acids. V was pared by 2 bases and J by 8 bases, with 6 bases of the junction left unmatched. Germline V gives CDR1 SQVTM, CDR2 ANQGSEA. Here the CDR3 reads CSVETHRGDEQFF. The CDR3 region has the DNA TGCAGCGTTGAAACCCACCGGGGGGATGAGCAGTTCTTC.

Regarding this clone: The junction departs from germline at one end; a sequencing error may be responsible. The CDR3 sequence is CASSQRLGSGGFF. In nucleotides, the CDR3 is TGTGCCAGCAGCCAAAGGTTAGGCAGCGGGGGCTTCTTC. The J gene is TRBJ2-4, the V gene TRBV3-1 (or the pseudogene TRBV3-2); 8 nucleotides agree with TRBD2. This CDR3 has 13 residues. Germline values: CDR1 LGHDT, CDR2 YNNKEL (reference sequence).

The chain recombines TRBV27 with TRBJ2-7, with 10 bases matching TRBD1. The length of the CDR3 is 14 residues. Germline CDR1 and CDR2: MNHEY and SMNVEV (reference sequence). Losses at the gene ends were 7 bases for V and 4 bases for J; bases not matched to a gene: 7. The chain's CDR3 is CASNPGTGVYEQYF. The DNA for the CDR3 is TGTGCCAGCAACCCCGGGACAGGGGTATACGAGCAGTACTTC.

V usage is TRBV7-3 and J usage is TRBJ2-2, with 10 bases lining up with TRBD1. Germline CDR1 reads SGHTA; CDR2 reads FQGTGA. The CDR3 covers 14 residues. The V segment lost 5 bases and the J segment 7 bases; nucleotides outside the gene matches: 4. CDR3 region: CASSETGGYGELFF. In DNA, the CDR3 is TGTGCCAGCAGCGAGACAGGGGGCTACGGGGAGCTGTTTTTT.